The 2 T cell receptor beta chains given below trace back to one sample, sequenced in a study of early T cells in non-severe SARS-CoV-2 infection. TCRdb analysed the 5' RACE reads with MiXCR anew, one entry per CDR3 protein. The sample consists of around 20,000 distinct CDR3 sequences, roughly 4% of them appearing once. Sequenced material: whole blood. These receptors were obtained from an adult who was a healthcare worker with PCR-confirmed SARS-CoV-2 infection or an uninfected control (not recorded which).

The table lists this clonotype with many counts. The gene calls are TRBV29-1 and TRBJ1-1, with a possible D match to TRBD1 (5 bases). The germline V and J ends were trimmed by 4 bases and 6 bases, with 12 bases remaining between them. CDR3 size: 12 residues. Germline CDR1 SQVTM, CDR2 ANQGSEA. For the CDR3, the DNA is TGCAGCGTTGGATGGGGGGGTGCTGAAGCTTTCTTT. It specifies CSVGWGGAEAFF.

The rearrangement joins TRBV7-9 to TRBJ1-1; no clear D. The V gene's germline CDR1 is SEHNR and CDR2 FQNEAQ (reference sequence). CDR3 length: 13 residues. Trimming took 7 bases from V and 4 from J, leaving 13 bases between them. This chain's CDR3 is CASTIIGVTEAFF. The DNA for the CDR3 is TGTGCCAGCACCATTATCGGGGTCACTGAAGCTTTCTTT.